Reported below is one T cell receptor beta chain. Its target is not known. The data belong to a study of T cell responses to AZD1222 COVID-19 vaccine. Clones were read by immunoSEQ multiplex PCR, and TCRdb kept only the in-frame ones, dropping some. The sample holds around 120,000 clones, 92% seen once. V lost 4 bases to trimming and J lost 10 bases, with 11 bases between them. CDR3 length: 13 amino acids. Study-level findings and limits: Repertoire collection took place solely once the T cell response had peaked. Baseline seropositives among AZD1222 recipients totaled only 5 to 7. Vaccine-associated CD4 TCRs spanned spike, dominant at 160-218 and 743-854. Reportedly, close to half of spike-specific TCRs are directed against unmutated variant regions.

The genes are TRBV12-3 or TRBV12-4 and TRBJ1-6; a possible D gene is TRBD1 (6 bases). Sequencing used peripheral blood, obtained on day 0 of AZD1222 vaccination. This TCR derives from an adult in good health. The CDR3: CASSSQGRSPLHF. The CDR3 DNA follows: TGTGCCAGCAGTTCACAGGGTCGGTCACCCCTCCACTTT.